This T cell receptor beta chain was captured by sequencing in a study of cytomegalovirus exposure and HLA in healthy donors (TCRdb year 2017). With regard to the full study: An earlier analysis of several hundred of the donors reported approximately 260 Gb of sequence data and 117 million unique TCR beta sequences obtained from 180 million or so T cells. Roughly 320 gigabases of sequencing data and roughly 81 million unique TCR sequences made up an early release that covered fewer than 650 HLA-typed donors. Of the roughly 400 genotyped donors, over 70% fell in the genetic ancestry cluster associated with self-reported Caucasian donors. The aim of the study was to test whether cataloging public T cell receptors could identify signatures of past pathogen exposure. The T cell repertoires of several hundred subjects were profiled by immunosequencing and related to cytomegalovirus serostatus. Besides the first cohort of hundreds of subjects, a separate validation cohort made up of about 120 different subjects was used. To predict cytomegalovirus infection status, the study combined high-throughput TCR immunosequencing, statistical association of individual TCRs with disease status, and machine learning. To study patterns of TCR occurrence, a later analysis re-analyzed previously published TCR beta repertoires from 500 to 850 donors and added high-resolution HLA genotyping. In the later analysis, no new phenotypic data were used to find candidate immune exposures; instead, reliance was placed on TCR beta sequences and their occurrence across donors. In an earlier analysis of a few hundred of the donors, high-throughput TCR beta sequencing was used to judge whether each TCR beta V gene segment behaved as functional or pseudogenic. Donor age, sex, ethnicity and CMV serostatus were collected together with the repertoire data. Genome-wide SNP genotypes for about 65% of the 666 donors were used in a later genetic analysis, which treated that subset as a discovery cohort. All discovery cohort repertoires had been generated using a single sequencing platform. Class I and class II HLA loci were covered by the typing at four-digit resolution. Typing coverage varied by locus: roughly 629-630 donors for A, B, C, DRB1 and DQB1; 522 for DQA1; about 590 for DPA1; 450 to 480 for DPB1. Five DR-DQ haplotypes were handled as single units for association and clustering, since linkage in the cohort was strong. Among under 450 genotyped donors of the cohort, an average of approximately 250,000 unique TCR beta nucleotide sequences were sequenced per donor, 15% to 20% of them non-productive. What the study reported, not specific to this receptor: A later analysis reported that several top co-occurrence clusters appeared linked to parvovirus B19, influenza, CMV and Epstein-Barr virus. Across donors, most TCR sequences were observed very rarely, whereas some public TCRs were present in many individuals. In a later analysis, most CMV-associated TCR beta chains were found to appear HLA-restricted, with HLA associations seemingly driven largely by CMV exposure. Sequencing depth was assumed to be roughly uniform across donors in the presence/absence analyses, though that assumption may not hold. Immune exposure information for the cohort was limited to CMV serostatus. Only TCR beta chains were sequenced in this cohort, and the absence of alpha or paired-chain data limited detectable features. In vitro tests confirmed that a few of the cytomegalovirus-associated TCR beta chains recognize cytomegalovirus antigens. Because some donors lacked HLA typing at each locus, the association tests relied only on the typed subset. Roughly 17 rarely observed V segments, including chromosome 9 orphons, were excluded from the earlier analysis of several hundred of the donors because counts were too low. A further reported finding was that TCR beta sequences accurately predicted the HLA-A and HLA-B alleles for most subjects in the first cohort. Assigning TCR associations to individual alleles was difficult when HLA alleles, especially DR and DQ, strongly co-occurred. At a false discovery rate of 0.05, a later analysis linked some 17,000 TCR beta sequences to specific HLA alleles. The classifier was reported to diagnose cytomegalovirus status with high specificity and sensitivity in both the original and validation cohorts. It was suggested by the authors that the approach could potentially be generalized to other disease states and immunological phenotypes. Compared with equally common non-associated chains, HLA-associated TCR beta chains in a later analysis were more clonally expanded and had lower generation probabilities. In an earlier analysis of a few hundred of the donors, most TCR beta V segments were observed in productive rearrangements about 87% or about 30% of the time, broadly matching IMGT annotations. An association between a missense DCLRE1C variant and V-gene and J-gene trimming of TCR beta chains was found in a later genetic analysis and replicated in an independent cohort. Correlated functional status among segregating V segments might reflect linkage disequilibrium, but an unknown experimental factor could not be ruled out. The sequencing pipeline was judged likely to have produced a cluster of highly shared sequence variants as a technical artifact. Because the 87-base-pair reads could not distinguish some IMGT-functional V segments, including TRBV6-2 and TRBV6-3, those segments were excluded. In a later analysis, TCR association rates were found to vary across HLA loci, with the most associated TCRs seen for DRB1 alleles and the fewest for HLA-C alleles. In the study, around 150 TCR beta chains were listed as associated with cytomegalovirus. In a later genetic analysis, fewer N-insertions in productive TCRs were reported among donors in an Asian-associated ancestry cluster than the roughly 710-donor mean.

The cohort consisted of 650 to 700 healthy bone marrow donors. At the time of sampling, all cohort members were nominally healthy, though unrecorded immune exposures were likely present. The donor was CMV seronegative and was included in the group of a few hundred seronegative cohort members. Every donor gave a peripheral blood sample, and the peripheral blood mononuclear cells from that sample were used for TCR beta sequencing. Genomic DNA was extracted from the blood cell samples with the Qiagen DNeasy Blood Extraction Kit. Library prep was done by the immunoSEQ multiplex PCR assay. A mixture of 60 forward primers for TCR Vbeta segments and 13 reverse primers for TCR Jbeta segments was used in the multiplex PCR. The CDR3 region of rearranged TCR beta genes was amplified from genomic DNA with a multiplex PCR assay. The amplified TCR beta libraries were sequenced on the Illumina HiSeq System as 87-base-pair reads. On the authors' methods: A later analysis counted approximately 84 million unique TCR beta chains across the 550 to 700 repertoires, and roughly 10 million of these chains were shared by at least two donors. Raw reads were error-corrected and collapsed into unique sequences by a nearest-neighbor algorithm in which closely related sequences were merged to remove PCR and sequencing errors. CDR3 sequences were aligned to IMGT reference sequences to assign V, D and J gene segments. Each retained sequence needed at least a six-nucleotide match to both a V gene segment and a J gene segment. Rearrangements were called productive when the CDR3 lacked stop codons and stayed in frame with V and J; all others were non-productive. CDR3 was defined according to IMGT convention as the region running from the second conserved V-encoded cysteine to the conserved J-encoded phenylalanine. The earlier analysis of some 550 of the donors excluded any sequence lacking an unambiguous match to a single V gene segment. In an earlier analysis of several hundred of the donors, V segments were called functional above 56.7% productive rearrangements and were called segregating when the between-donor standard deviation exceeded 5%. A statistical classification framework was built to diagnose cytomegalovirus status from the catalog of TCR beta chain sequences. In a later analysis, V and J genes were assigned by comparing TCR nucleotide sequences against IMGT/GENE-DB human TR gene sequences. A later analysis assigned CDR3 sequences and most-parsimonious VDJ recombination scenarios with the TCRdist pipeline. In a later analysis, every TCR beta chain was defined by the combination of its CDR3 amino acid sequence and its V-gene family, and reads without a unique V-gene family were dropped. To address suspected cross-contamination and a sequencing artifact, a later analysis removed a few hundred highly shared, low-generation-probability nucleotide sequences. In a later analysis, a clonal expansion index was calculated for each public chain from normalized within-repertoire ranks of inferred template counts. In a later analysis, generation probabilities were computed with a VDJ recombination model fitted to out-of-frame rearrangements, and the resulting probabilities were checked against IGoR. A later analysis scored TCR-TCR, TCR-HLA and TCR-CMV co-occurrence with hypergeometric tests, applying a repertoire-size bias correction to TCR pairs. A later analysis estimated false discovery rates by permuting HLA or CMV assignments 20 times. A later analysis grouped co-occurring TCRs with DBSCAN, adding TCRdist sequence similarity when clustering within HLA-allele-positive subsets. Repertoires with fewer than 30,000 or more than 120,000 public chains, plus five repertoires with anomalous nucleotide sharing, were excluded from co-occurrence clustering. Held by TCRdb, this immuneACCESS table contains in-frame sequences only and omits some clones. Under half of the omission traces to an unresolved V gene where checked; the cause of the rest is unknown. V and J calls and clone size are as listed in that table; D and trimming were resolved from the DNA. This sample gives 95,000 to 110,000 clones in total; 81% of them show up just once. Of the sample, approximately 2.1% falls within the top ten clones.

The germline V gene gives CDR1 as SNHLY and CDR2 as FYNNEI. The CDR3 goes from the cysteine to the phenylalanine over 14 residues. Of all the DNA, just the CDR3 is kept, 42 bases in frame from base 1. Trimming removed 4 bases from V and 5 bases from J; the gene matches leave 4 bases unexplained. With regard to this clone: Its antigen is unknown. Base-call qualities are not available, and no considerably larger clone is one nucleotide away.

Sequencing was performed on PBMCs. The chain was built from TRBV2 and TRBJ2-3; 9 central bases correspond to TRBD2. The receptor comes from a man under 40 in good health and CMV-seronegative. In nucleotides, the sequence is TGTGCCAGCAGTGCCCCGCGGGGGGGAGATACGCAGTATTTT. It encodes CASSAPRGGDTQYF.